The sequence of this TCR beta chain was determined in a study of blood T cell repertoires in COVID-19. Looking at the study overall: Whether acute or convalescent, the COVID-19 samples came from the United States, Italy and Spain. The analysed material was cDNA or gDNA that came from T cells, B-cell-depleted T cells, or PBMCs.

TCRdb's table, derived via immunoSEQ multiplex PCR, lists solely in-frame clones and lacks some. In the table there are 240,000 or so clones, approximately 86% of which are singletons. This sequence originates from a woman aged 25 to 39 with acute or convalescent COVID-19. Sequencing used peripheral blood.

The CDR3 sequence: CASSYRTSGRFWEQFF. As DNA, the CDR3 is TGTGCCAGCAGTTACCGGACTAGCGGGAGGTTTTGGGAGCAGTTCTTC. The chain employs TRBV6-2 or TRBV6-3 and TRBJ2-1; 14 positions agree with TRBD2. Trimming at V came to 2 bases and at J to 10 bases, leaving 7 bases not matched to a gene. CDR3 length: 16 residues. The germline V gene encodes CDR1 MNHEY and CDR2 SVGEGT.